This entry concerns a single T cell receptor beta chain. This entry belongs to a study of radiation and T cells in renal cell carcinoma. TCRdb keeps only in-frame clones here, not all; method: immunoSEQ multiplex PCR. The profile covers approximately 29,000 clones, with roughly 80% appearing a single time and approximately 33% taken by the ten largest. This CDR3 is built from 14 residues. Germline CDR1 LGHNT, CDR2 FRNRAP. V lost 6 bases, J lost 3 bases, and 14 bases lay in between. Time point described: blood 4 weeks post-SBRT, at nephrectomy. Treatment noted: 15 Gy SBRT to primary tumor, nephrectomy 4 weeks later.

The receptor's source is a man in his sixties with renal cell carcinoma. Sequenced material: blood, taken from a patient whose treatment included radiotherapy and nephrectomy. The V gene is TRBV12-5, the J gene TRBJ2-5; D perhaps matches TRBD1 (5 bases). The CDR3 loop is CASGRQDSKETQYF. The CDR3 region has the DNA TGTGCTAGTGGCCGCCAAGACAGCAAAGAGACCCAGTACTTC.